One and the same sample provided the 12 T cell receptor beta chains below, sequenced in a study of T cells expressing NK-cell markers. One entry per CDR3 protein, without DNA, is what TCRdb gives after re-calling the 5' RACE reads. The sample table includes 550,000 to 600,000 distinct CDR3 sequences. What was sequenced was blood T cells: a sorted CD56 or NKG2C T cell subset, CD4+ or CD8+ T cells, or bulk PBMC T cells (not recorded which). All receptors come from a man aged 18 to 29 in good health.

V usage is TRBV9 and J usage is TRBJ2-3; TCRdb calls TRBD1, which cannot be checked without DNA. Germline CDR1 and CDR2: SGDLS and YYNGEE. This CDR3 spans 16 amino acids. Here the CDR3 reads CASSGGGRSSTDTQYF.

The V gene is TRBV5-1, the J gene TRBJ2-7; TCRdb designates TRBD1, a call that cannot be tested without DNA. The V gene's germline CDR1 is SGHRS and CDR2 YFSETQ. The CDR3 loop spans 16 amino acids. This CDR3 is CASSSLGAVSSYEQYF.

The CDR3 loop is CASSPTLGGNTDTQYF. V usage is TRBV7-7 and J usage is TRBJ2-3; with no DNA, the TCRdb D assignment of TRBD2 cannot be verified. The CDR3 length is 16 residues. CDR1 SSHAT and CDR2 FNYEAQ come from the germline V gene (reference sequence).

The chain links TRBV5-1 to TRBJ2-3. The CDR3 length is 15 residues. Germline CDR1 SGHRS, CDR2 YFSETQ. CDR3 region: CASSLDRVMTDTQYF.

The chain has TRBV12-3 or TRBV12-4 and TRBJ1-3; TCRdb's D gene call, TRBD1, goes unchecked for lack of DNA. The CDR3 extends over 15 amino acids. This CDR3 reads CASVLGGRGWNTIYF.

V is TRBV12-3 or TRBV12-4 and J is TRBJ2-3; TCRdb proposes TRBD1, but this gene call is untestable without DNA. The CDR3 has 13 amino acids. CDR3 protein: CASSLPGTDTQYF.

The chain recombines TRBV11-1 with TRBJ2-1; without DNA, the TCRdb call of TRBD2 cannot be checked. The CDR3 runs to 19 residues. CDR1 is SGHAT and CDR2 is FQDESV in the germline V gene (reference sequence). The chain's CDR3 is CASSLTPRLAGGPYNEQFF. Filled out from reference TRBV11-1 and TRBJ2-1, the complete variable domain reads EAEVAQSPRYKITEKSQAVAFWCDPISGHATLYWYRQILGQGPELLVQFQDESVVDDSQLPKDRFSAERLKGVDSTLKIQPAELGDSAMYLCASSLTPRLAGGPYNEQFFGPGTRLTVL.

This chain uses TRBV12-3 or TRBV12-4 with TRBJ1-2; the TRBD1 assignment by TCRdb is unverifiable without DNA. This CDR3 comprises 13 residues. The chain's CDR3 is CASSLRGGYGYTF.

The chain combines TRBV12-3 or TRBV12-4 with TRBJ2-3; there is no DNA to check the TCRdb D call of TRBD1. The CDR3 is made up of 16 amino acids. CDR3 protein: CASSLRQGPSTDTQYF.

V is TRBV12-3 or TRBV12-4 and J is TRBJ2-1; the TRBD2 assignment by TCRdb is unverifiable without DNA. This CDR3 is 17 amino acids long. The CDR3 spells CASSFTPSAGVNNEQFF.

CDR3 protein: CASGFVKDPSHHYNEQFF. The rearrangement links TRBV11-1 to TRBJ2-1; TCRdb lists TRBD2, though no DNA is available to test this call. This CDR3 region has 18 residues. The V gene's germline CDR1 is SGHAT and CDR2 FQDESV (reference sequence).

The chain has TRBV24-1 and TRBJ2-1; TCRdb reports TRBD1, a call that lacks DNA to check it against. The CDR3 consists of 16 residues. The germline V gene encodes CDR1 KGHDR and CDR2 SFDVKD. The CDR3 loop is CATSLTGILGGDEQFF.